This T cell receptor (beta chain) was sequenced for a study of metastatic and nonmetastatic thyroid tumors. Turning to the study itself: Comparison of repertoires was carried out across blood and tumor or nodule tissue from malignant and benign thyroid patients.

Study-wide results and caveats: Reports indicated that malignant thyroid tumors showed significantly higher TCR beta diversity than benign nodules did, in blood and tumor.

None of the patients had undergone any treatment ahead of thyroid surgery. As regards this clone: Its antigen is unknown.

Original processing methods: Across clinicopathological groups, CDR3 differences served as the basis for building a distant-metastasis classifier for papillary thyroid cancer. TCRdb reanalyzed the PCR reads with MiXCR. The V and J calls shown here were made by TCRdb, not taken from the authors' results. Of approximately 8,000 clones listed, around 26% are singletons. The source of this sequence is a male donor with papillary thyroid cancer or a benign thyroid nodule (not recorded which). Some clones in this sample may be carry-over from other donors' samples. Input material: tumor tissue.

The DNA for the CDR3 is TGCAGTGCTAGAGTCATCGACGATAATTCACCCCTCCACTTT. This encodes CSARVIDDNSPLHF. The gene calls are TRBV20-1 and TRBJ1-6; D not certain. CDR1 is DFQATT, CDR2 SNEGSKA, per germline (reference sequence). V was trimmed by 1 base and J by 5 bases, leaving 9 bases between them. The CDR3 has 14 amino acids.